This T cell receptor beta chain came from a study of PD-1 blockade in classical Hodgkin lymphoma. Whole-study results and caveats: Diminished baseline TCR diversity has been reported in newly diagnosed patients relative to healthy donors. The study found that TCR diversity rose significantly by C4D1 in CD4+ but not CD8+ cells.

Using immunoSEQ multiplex PCR, the repertoire was profiled, and TCRdb retains in-frame clones only, with some absent. The table has about 90,000 clones, just over 90% seen once; the top ten hold under 3.5%. Specified time point: cycle 4 day 1 (C4D1), after less than 7 weeks of nivolumab. Brentuximab vedotin exposure varied among the patients, all of whom had relapsed after autologous stem cell transplantation. Best response was recorded as complete response, partial response or progressive disease. Per the germline V gene, CDR1 is MNHNS and CDR2 is SASEGT. The CDR3 spans 14 residues. Comments on this clone: Its antigen is not known. One end of the junction does not line up with germline, which may come from a read error.

The chain combines TRBV6-1 with TRBJ2-7, with 7 positions matching TRBD2. The source was peripheral blood mononuclear cells (PBMCs), collected before the fourth cycle of nivolumab. The sequence was collected from a human donor with classical Hodgkin lymphoma. CDR3 DNA sequence: TGTGCCAGCAGCGAAGCGGGGACTTCCTACGAGCAGTACTTC. Translating it yields CASSEAGTSYEQYF.